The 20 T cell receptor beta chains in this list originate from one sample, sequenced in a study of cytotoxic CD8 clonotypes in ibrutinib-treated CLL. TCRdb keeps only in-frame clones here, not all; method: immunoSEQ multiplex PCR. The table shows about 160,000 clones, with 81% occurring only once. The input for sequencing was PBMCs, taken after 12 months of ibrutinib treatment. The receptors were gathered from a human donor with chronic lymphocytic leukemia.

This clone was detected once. The CDR3 is CASSKHRQGRFYYGYTF. CDR3 nucleotides: TGTGCCAGCAGCAAACACCGACAGGGAAGGTTTTACTATGGCTACACCTTC. This chain joins TRBV21-1 and TRBJ1-2; whether TRBD1, the table's D call, matches the DNA was not checked. TRBV21-1 is recorded as a pseudogene. The CDR3 contains 17 residues.

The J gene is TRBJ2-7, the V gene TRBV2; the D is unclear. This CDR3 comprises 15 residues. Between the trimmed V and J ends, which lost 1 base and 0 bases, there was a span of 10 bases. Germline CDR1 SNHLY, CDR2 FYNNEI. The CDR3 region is CASSEGYVSSYEQYF. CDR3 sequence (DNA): TGTGCCAGCAGTGAAGGTTACGTGAGCTCCTACGAGCAGTACTTC.

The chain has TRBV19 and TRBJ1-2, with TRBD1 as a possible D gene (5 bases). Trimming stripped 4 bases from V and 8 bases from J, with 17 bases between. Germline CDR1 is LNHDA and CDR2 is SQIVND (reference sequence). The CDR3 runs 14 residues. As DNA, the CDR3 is TGTGCCAGTAGTAACATCGGCGGCAGGGACGGCTACACCTTC. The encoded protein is CASSNIGGRDGYTF.

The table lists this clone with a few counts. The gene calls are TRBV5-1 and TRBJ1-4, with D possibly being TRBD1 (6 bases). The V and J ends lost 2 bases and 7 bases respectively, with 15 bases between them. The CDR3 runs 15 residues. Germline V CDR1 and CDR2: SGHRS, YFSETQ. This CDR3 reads CASSLGWQGSEKLFF. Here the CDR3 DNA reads TGCGCCAGCAGCTTAGGTTGGCAGGGGAGTGAAAAACTGTTTTTT.

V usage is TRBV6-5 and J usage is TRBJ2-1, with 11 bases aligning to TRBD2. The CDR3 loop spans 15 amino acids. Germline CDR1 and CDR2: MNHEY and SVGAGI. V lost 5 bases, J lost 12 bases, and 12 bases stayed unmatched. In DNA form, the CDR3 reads TGTGCCAGCAGTGTTTCCCCCTCTAGCGGGGGGAGGCAGTTCTTC. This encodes CASSVSPSSGGRQFF.

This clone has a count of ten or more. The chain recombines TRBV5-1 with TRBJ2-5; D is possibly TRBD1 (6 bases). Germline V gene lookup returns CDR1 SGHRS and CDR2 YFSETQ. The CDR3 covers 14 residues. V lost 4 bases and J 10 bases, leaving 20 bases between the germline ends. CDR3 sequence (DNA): TGCGCCAGCAGCGGTTGGGGGCCCGCGTATGGCCAGTACTTC. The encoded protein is CASSGWGPAYGQYF.

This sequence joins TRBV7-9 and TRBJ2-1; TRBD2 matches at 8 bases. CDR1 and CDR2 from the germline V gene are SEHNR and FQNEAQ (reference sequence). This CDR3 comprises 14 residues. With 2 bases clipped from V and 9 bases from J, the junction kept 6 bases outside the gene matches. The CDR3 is CASSLRGTSLEQFF. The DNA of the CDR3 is TGTGCCAGCAGCTTACGCGGGACTAGTCTTGAGCAGTTCTTC. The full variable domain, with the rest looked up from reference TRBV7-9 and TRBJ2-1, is DTGVSQNPRHKITKRGQNVTFRCDPISEHNRLYWYRQTLGQGPEFLTYFQNEAQLEKSRLLSDRFSAERPKGSFSTLEIQRTEQGDSAMYLCASSLRGTSLEQFFGPGTRLTVL.

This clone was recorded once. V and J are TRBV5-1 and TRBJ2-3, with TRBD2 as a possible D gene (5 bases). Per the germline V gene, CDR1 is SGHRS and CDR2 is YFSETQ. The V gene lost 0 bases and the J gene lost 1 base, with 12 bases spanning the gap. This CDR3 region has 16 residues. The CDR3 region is CASSLAGGPGTDTQYF. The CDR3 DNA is TGCGCCAGCAGCTTGGCCGGAGGCCCCGGCACAGATACGCAGTATTTT. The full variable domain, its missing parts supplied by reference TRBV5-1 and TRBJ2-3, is KAGVTQTPRYLIKTRGQQVTLSCSPISGHRSVSWYQQTPGQGLQFLFEYFSETQRNKGNFPGRFSGRQFSNSRSEMNVSTLELGDSALYLCASSLAGGPGTDTQYFGPGTRLTVL.

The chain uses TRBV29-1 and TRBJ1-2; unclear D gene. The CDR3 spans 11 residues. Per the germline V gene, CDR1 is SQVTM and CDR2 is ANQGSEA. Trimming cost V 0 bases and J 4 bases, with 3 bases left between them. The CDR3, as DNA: TGCAGCGTTGAAGACGCCTATGGCTACACCTTC. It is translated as CSVEDAYGYTF.

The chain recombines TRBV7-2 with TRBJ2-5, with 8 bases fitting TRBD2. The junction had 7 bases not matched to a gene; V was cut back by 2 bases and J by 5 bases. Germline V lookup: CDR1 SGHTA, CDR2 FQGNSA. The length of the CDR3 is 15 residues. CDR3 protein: CASSLRRGGRETQYF. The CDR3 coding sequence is TGTGCCAGCAGCTTAAGACGGGGGGGCCGGGAGACCCAGTACTTC.

The CDR3, as DNA: TGTGCCAGCAGTTCTGCGGGACAGGAATCCTACGAGCAGTACTTC. As protein: CASSSAGQESYEQYF. This rearrangement joins TRBV28 to TRBJ2-7, with 8 bases matching TRBD1. V was clipped by 4 bases and J by 1 base; unmatched bases: 6. Germline V lookup: CDR1 MDHEN, CDR2 SYDVKM. The CDR3 is 15 residues long.

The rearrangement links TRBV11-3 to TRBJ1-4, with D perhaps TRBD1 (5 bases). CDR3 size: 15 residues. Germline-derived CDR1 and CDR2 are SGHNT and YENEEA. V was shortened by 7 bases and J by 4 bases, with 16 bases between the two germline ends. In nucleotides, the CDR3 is TGTGCCAGCACCCGGGGCCGGGTAAGTAATGAAAAACTGTTTTTT. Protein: CASTRGRVSNEKLFF.

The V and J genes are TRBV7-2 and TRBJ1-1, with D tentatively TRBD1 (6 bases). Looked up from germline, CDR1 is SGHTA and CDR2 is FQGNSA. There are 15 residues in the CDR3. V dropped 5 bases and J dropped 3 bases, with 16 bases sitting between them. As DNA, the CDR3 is TGTGCCAGCAGCCCCGAGGGGGGGGGCCACACTGAAGCTTTCTTT. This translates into CASSPEGGGHTEAFF.

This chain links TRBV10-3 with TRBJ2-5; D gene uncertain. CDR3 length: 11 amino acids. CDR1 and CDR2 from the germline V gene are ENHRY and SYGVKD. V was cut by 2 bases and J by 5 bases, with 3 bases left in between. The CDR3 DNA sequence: TGTGCCATCAGTGAGGGGGAGACCCAGTACTTC. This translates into CAISEGETQYF.

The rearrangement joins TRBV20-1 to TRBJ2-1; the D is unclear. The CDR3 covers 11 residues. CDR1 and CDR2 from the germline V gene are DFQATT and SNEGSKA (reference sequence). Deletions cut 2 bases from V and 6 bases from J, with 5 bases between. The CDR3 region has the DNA TGCAGTGCTAGACGGAGCAATGAGCAGTTCTTC. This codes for CSARRSNEQFF.

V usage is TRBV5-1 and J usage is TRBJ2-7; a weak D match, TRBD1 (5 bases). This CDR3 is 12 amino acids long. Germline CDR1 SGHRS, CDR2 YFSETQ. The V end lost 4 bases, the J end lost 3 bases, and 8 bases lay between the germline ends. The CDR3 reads CASSVTGYEQYF. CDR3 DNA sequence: TGCGCCAGCAGCGTTACAGGCTACGAGCAGTACTTC.

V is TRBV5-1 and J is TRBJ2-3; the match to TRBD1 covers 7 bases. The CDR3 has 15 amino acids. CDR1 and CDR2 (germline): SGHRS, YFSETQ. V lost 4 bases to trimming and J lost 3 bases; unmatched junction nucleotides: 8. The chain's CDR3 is CASSMTGMPTDTQYF. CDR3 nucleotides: TGCGCCAGCAGCATGACAGGGATGCCTACAGATACGCAGTATTTT. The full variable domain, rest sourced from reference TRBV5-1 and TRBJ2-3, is KAGVTQTPRYLIKTRGQQVTLSCSPISGHRSVSWYQQTPGQGLQFLFEYFSETQRNKGNFPGRFSGRQFSNSRSEMNVSTLELGDSALYLCASSMTGMPTDTQYFGPGTRLTVL.

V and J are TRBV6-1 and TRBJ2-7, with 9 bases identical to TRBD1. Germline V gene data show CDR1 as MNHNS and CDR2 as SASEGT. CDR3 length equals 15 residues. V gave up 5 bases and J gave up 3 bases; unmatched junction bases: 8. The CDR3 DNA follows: TGTGCCAGCAGTCCAGCCGGGACAGGGATCTACGAGCAGTACTTC. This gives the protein CASSPAGTGIYEQYF.

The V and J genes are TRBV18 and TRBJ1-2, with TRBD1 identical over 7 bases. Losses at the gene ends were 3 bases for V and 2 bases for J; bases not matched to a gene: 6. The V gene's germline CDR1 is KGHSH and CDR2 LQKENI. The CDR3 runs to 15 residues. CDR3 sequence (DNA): TGTGCCAGCTCACCGAACAGGGGCGAAAACTATGGCTACACCTTC. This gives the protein CASSPNRGENYGYTF.

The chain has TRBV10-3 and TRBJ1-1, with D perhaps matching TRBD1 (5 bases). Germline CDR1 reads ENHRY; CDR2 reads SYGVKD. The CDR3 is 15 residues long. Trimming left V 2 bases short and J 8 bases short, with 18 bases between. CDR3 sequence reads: CAISEVRGWSREAFF. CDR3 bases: TGTGCCATCAGTGAGGTGAGGGGCTGGTCTCGAGAAGCTTTCTTT.